This entry lists 17 T cell receptor beta chains sequenced from one sample in a study of cytomegalovirus exposure and HLA in healthy donors. Primers for the PCR totalled 60 Vbeta and 13 Jbeta. Using immunoSEQ multiplex PCR, the repertoire was profiled, and TCRdb retains in-frame clones only, with some absent. The top ten hold 4.3% of the sample, which has about 57,000 clones, 83% seen once. Sequencing used PBMCs. The receptors shown here come from a young man in good health and CMV-seronegative.

The gene calls are TRBV7-8 and TRBJ2-3, with D unclear. V was shortened by 7 bases and J by 6 bases, with 17 bases between the two germline ends. This CDR3 is 14 amino acids long. Looked up from germline, CDR1 is SGHVS and CDR2 is FQNEAQ. The chain's CDR3 is CASTPLGGADTQYF. Written as DNA, the CDR3 is TGTGCCAGCACCCCCTTAGGCGGTGCGGATACGCAGTATTTT.

The V call is TRBV9, the J call TRBJ1-1, with D unresolved. V lost 4 bases and J 0 bases, leaving 7 bases between the germline ends. This CDR3 has 13 amino acids. Germline CDR1 reads SGDLS; CDR2 reads YYNGEE. CDR3 amino acids: CASSPQMNTEAFF. The CDR3 DNA is TGTGCCAGCAGCCCCCAAATGAACACTGAAGCTTTCTTT.

The V and J genes are TRBV30 and TRBJ2-5, with D unresolved. The CDR3 spans 13 residues. Per germline, CDR1 GTSNPN and CDR2 SVGIG (reference sequence). Trimming removed 0 bases at V and 1 base at J, with 6 bases between. CDR3 region: CAWSVLSQETQYF. The CDR3 coding sequence is TGTGCCTGGAGTGTACTGAGCCAAGAGACCCAGTACTTC.

This clone has only one observation. The chain is built from TRBV5-4 and TRBJ1-6; D might be TRBD1 (6 bases). Germline V gene data show CDR1 as SGHNT and CDR2 as YYREEE (reference sequence). Trimming left V 0 bases short and J 6 bases short, with 10 bases between. There are 15 residues in the CDR3. The CDR3 nucleotides read TGTGCCAGCAGCTTGGGGAGGGGGGGTAATTCACCCCTCCACTTT. It translates to CASSLGRGGNSPLHF.

The chain recombines TRBV6-6 with TRBJ2-7, with 7 bases fitting TRBD2. Germline values: CDR1 MNHNY, CDR2 SVGAGI (reference sequence). The CDR3 is 14 amino acids. The V gene end was trimmed by 8 bases and the J gene end by 4 bases; junction bases not matched to a gene: 11. The CDR3 spells CASQRGGKVYEQYF. CDR3 nucleotides: TGTGCCAGCCAGCGGGGTGGGAAGGTTTACGAGCAGTACTTC.

The genes are TRBV5-5 and TRBJ1-2; a weak D match, TRBD1 (6 bases). The CDR3 sequence is 15 residues long. Trimming took 4 bases from V and 6 from J, leaving 19 bases between them. Looked up from germline, CDR1 is SGHKS and CDR2 is YYEKEE (reference sequence). The DNA of the CDR3 is TGTGCCAGCAGCGCTAATAGGGGGACATTTGATGGCTACACCTTC. This translates into CASSANRGTFDGYTF.

The chain carries TRBV20-1 and TRBJ2-7; D remains unclear. Germline lookup yields CDR1 DFQATT and CDR2 SNEGSKA (reference sequence). Trimming removed 2 bases at V and 2 bases at J, with 4 bases between. The CDR3 contains 11 residues. The DNA of the CDR3 is TGCAGTGCTAGACAGACCTACGAGCAGTACTTC. It encodes CSARQTYEQYF.

The chain uses TRBV6-5 and TRBJ1-5, with D tentatively TRBD1 (5 bases). Germline assignment: CDR1 MNHEY and CDR2 SVGAGI. The CDR3 covers 15 residues. Trimming left V 5 bases short and J 3 bases short, with 14 bases between. The CDR3 sequence is CASSPGGFVNQPQHF. CDR3 DNA: TGTGCCAGCAGTCCCGGGGGGTTTGTCAATCAGCCCCAGCATTTT.

The V gene is TRBV25-1, the J gene TRBJ1-3; no reliable D call. Germline CDR1 and CDR2: MGHDK and SYGVNS. The length of the CDR3 is 15 residues. Trimming removed 1 base at V and 2 bases at J, with 9 bases between. CDR3 sequence (DNA): TGTGCCAGCAGTGAATTTGTGGGCACTGGAAACACCATATATTTT. It encodes CASSEFVGTGNTIYF.

This chain links TRBV29-1 with TRBJ1-2, with 7 bases fitting TRBD1. The CDR3 extends over 11 amino acids. In germline, CDR1 is SQVTM, CDR2 ANQGSEA. The junction had 6 bases not matched to a gene; V was cut back by 7 bases and J by 7 bases. CDR3 sequence: CSARDRAGYTF. CDR3 in DNA: TGCAGCGCCCGCGACAGGGCTGGCTACACCTTC.

The chain links TRBV4-1 to TRBJ2-3; no definite D call. The V end lost 4 bases, the J end lost 5 bases, and 19 bases lay between the germline ends. Germline values: CDR1 MGHRA, CDR2 YSYEKL. This CDR3 is 16 amino acids long. CDR3 nucleotide sequence: TGCGCCAGCAGCCGCTTAATCGGGTACTCACAAGATACGCAGTATTTT. Amino acids: CASSRLIGYSQDTQYF.

In regard to this clone: A read error may account for a junction end that differs from germline. DNA for the CDR3: TGTGCCTCCACAGGGCCCTGTTTC. Translated: CASTGPCF. This chain links TRBV30 with TRBJ2-6, with TRBD1 as a possible D gene (6 bases). This CDR3 has 8 amino acids. Germline V CDR1 and CDR2: GTSNPN, SVGIG (reference sequence).

V and J are TRBV7-8 and TRBJ1-2, with 9 positions matching TRBD1. This CDR3 is 17 amino acids long. The V gene's germline CDR1 is SGHVS and CDR2 FQNEAQ. V lost 5 bases and J lost 2; bases outside the gene matches: 12. The CDR3 DNA follows: TGTGCCAGCAGCCTAACCGGGACAGGGAAAACAAACTATGGCTACACCTTC. This encodes CASSLTGTGKTNYGYTF.

V and J are TRBV4-3 and TRBJ1-2, with D maybe TRBD1 (6 bases). CDR1 LGHNA and CDR2 YSLEER come from the germline V gene. The V gene lost 0 bases and the J gene lost 6 bases, with 14 bases spanning the gap. This CDR3 comprises 15 residues. DNA of the CDR3: TGCGCCAGCAGCCAAGATCAAGGGGGGAGGGATGGCTACACCTTC. Translated, it gives CASSQDQGGRDGYTF.

CDR3 loop: CASSHPRDSSYEQYF. CDR3 bases: TGTGCCAGCAGCCACCCCCGGGACAGCTCCTACGAGCAGTACTTC. The chain recombines TRBV7-9 with TRBJ2-5; 7 bases align to TRBD1. The J call may be in error: the DNA end matches TRBJ2-7 better. From germline, CDR1 is SEHNR and CDR2 FQNEAQ (reference sequence). CDR3 length: 15 residues.

The chain links TRBV9 to TRBJ2-3; D is possibly TRBD2 (7 bases). The CDR3 runs to 16 residues. V dropped 6 bases and J dropped 3 bases, with 20 bases sitting between them. CDR1 and CDR2 from the germline V gene are SGDLS and YYNGEE. The CDR3 DNA sequence: TGTGCCAGCACCCAGGGAGGGGGGGTTGGGACAGATACGCAGTATTTT. It codes for CASTQGGGVGTDTQYF.

This chain uses TRBV5-5 with TRBJ2-5; weak D call: TRBD1 (5 bases). Germline-derived CDR1 and CDR2 are SGHKS and YYEKEE (reference sequence). The CDR3 contains 15 residues. The germline V and J ends were trimmed by 0 bases and 1 base, with 10 bases remaining between them. The CDR3 nucleotides read TGTGCCAGCAGCTTGGACAGGATCGGCCAAGAGACCCAGTACTTC. This gives the protein CASSLDRIGQETQYF.